This TCR beta chain was sequenced for a study of Ad26.COV2.S vaccination and SARS-CoV-2 variants. About the study: Administration of Ad26.COV2.S was intramuscular, either once or twice 56 days apart. Findings and limits, study-wide: Vaccine recipients and placebo recipients showed similar non-spike TCR breadth. Reported findings describe substantial breadth in spike-specific CD8+ and CD4+ T cell responses following vaccination.

Sequencing was performed with immunoSEQ multiplex PCR; in TCRdb, only in-frame clones are kept and a portion is missing. Counted here are about 400,000 clones, 75% to 90% occurring once; the ten biggest clones make up under 2%. The germline CDR1 and CDR2 sequences are SNHLY and FYNNEI. This CDR3 spans 15 amino acids. J was trimmed by 4 bases and V by 4 bases; bases with no gene match: 6. Treatment defined: some 20 received Ad26.COV2.S at low or high dose, single or two shots; about 5 received placebo; per-sample allocation not given. Following the first vaccine or placebo injection, samples were taken on day 63. Expressing Wuhan-strain SARS-CoV-2 spike, an Ad26 vector served as the vaccine. Concerning this clone itself: Its antigen is not known.

The J gene is TRBJ2-5, the V gene TRBV2; 10 bases align to TRBD2. This receptor was obtained from a person between 18 and 59 years old who received the Ad26.COV2.S COVID-19 vaccine or a placebo. The sample consisted of peripheral blood, taken in a trial of Ad26.COV2.S vaccine versus placebo. The CDR3 coding sequence is TGTGCCAGCAGTGTTTCTAGCGGGAGCCCAGAGACCCAGTACTTC. It encodes CASSVSSGSPETQYF. Supplemented by reference TRBV2 and TRBJ2-5, the full variable domain reads EPEVTQTPSHQVTQMGQEVILRCVPISNHLYFYWYRQILGQKVEFLVSFYNNEISEKSEIFDDQFSVERPDGSNFTLKIRSTKLEDSAMYFCASSVSSGSPETQYFGPGTRLLVL.